This note documents a single TCR beta chain sequence. Its specificity is unknown. A patient was excluded if there was uncontrolled infection, other autoimmune disease, pregnancy or lactation. This specimen belongs to a study of T cells in Graves' hyperthyroidism and ophthalmopathy. Study-wide points: Stable hyperthyroidism and ophthalmopathy were separated using 13 V-J signatures. Blood samples included most of the expanded thyroid clonotypes exceeding 0.001.

Trimming removed 7 bases at V and 3 bases at J, with 16 bases between. This CDR3 has 14 residues. Germline V CDR1 and CDR2: MNHNS, SASEGT. From RNA transcripts, TCR beta CDR3 regions were amplified. HTBI primers were used for first-round RT-PCR of the TCR CDR3. Using its own MiXCR run on the multiplex PCR reads, TCRdb lists one record per CDR3 protein. Seen here are approximately 520,000 distinct CDR3 sequences, 24% observed once, and the top ten hold about 10%. The rearrangement joins TRBV6-1 to TRBJ2-7; D is possibly TRBD1 (6 bases). The origin of this receptor is a woman between 25 and 40 years old with Graves' ophthalmopathy. The sequenced material came from blood. CDR3: CASKKRDTNYEQYF. The CDR3 region has the DNA TGTGCCAGCAAGAAACGGGACACCAACTACGAGCAGTACTTC.